These 10 T cell receptor beta chains originate from one sample sequenced in a study of blood T cell repertoires in COVID-19. The method was immunoSEQ multiplex PCR; TCRdb's version includes in-frame clones alone and lacks a portion of them. Of tens of thousands of clones in the sample, about 91% were seen once. Sequenced material: peripheral blood. These receptors all stem from a man aged 60-69 years with active COVID-19.

The gene calls are TRBV29-1 and TRBJ2-7; the match to TRBD1 covers 8 bases. Per germline, CDR1 SQVTM and CDR2 ANQGSEA. V lost 4 bases, J lost 3 bases, and 14 bases stayed unmatched. The CDR3 runs 16 residues. CDR3 DNA sequence: TGCAGCGTTGCAAAAGGGTCAGGGGGCCTCAACTACGAGCAGTACTTC. Protein: CSVAKGSGGLNYEQYF.

V gene TRBV12-3 or TRBV12-4 combines with J gene TRBJ1-2; D ambiguous. The CDR3 sequence is 13 residues long. V was trimmed by 6 bases and J by 2 bases, leaving 10 bases between them. The CDR3 loop reads CASSFQVNYGYTF. CDR3 coding DNA: TGTGCCAGCAGCTTTCAGGTGAACTATGGCTACACCTTC.

The chain employs TRBV28 and TRBJ1-2; 7 bases map to TRBD1. CDR1 MDHEN and CDR2 SYDVKM come from the germline V gene. The CDR3 covers 18 residues. V dropped 1 base and J dropped 0; count of bases not matched to a gene: 11. In nucleotides, the CDR3 is TGTGCCAGCAGTTTATTGCCAATCAGCAGGGGGTCTAACTATGGCTACACCTTC. Translation: CASSLLPISRGSNYGYTF.

CDR3 sequence: CASSPRQGEDGTDTQYF. The CDR3 DNA reads as TGTGCCAGCAGCCCGCGACAGGGGGAAGATGGCACAGATACGCAGTATTTT. The chain combines TRBV7-3 with TRBJ2-3; 9 positions agree with TRBD1. With 5 bases clipped from V and 1 base from J, the junction kept 10 bases outside the gene matches. CDR1 is SGHTA and CDR2 is FQGTGA in the germline V gene. The CDR3 spans 17 residues.

The V gene is TRBV15, the J gene TRBJ2-7; D possibly corresponds to TRBD2 (7 bases). Germline loops: CDR1 LNHNV, CDR2 YYDKDF (reference sequence). The CDR3 totals 15 residues. Trimming stripped 3 bases from V and 2 bases from J, with 14 bases between. The CDR3 DNA follows: TGTGCCACCAGCAGGGGGGGGCGAGGGGCCTACGAGCAGTACTTC. It codes for CATSRGGRGAYEQYF.

The CDR3 protein is CASSQDRSSYNSPLHF. The CDR3 DNA is TGTGCCAGCAGCCAAGATCGGAGCTCCTATAATTCACCCCTCCACTTT. J is TRBJ1-6 and V is TRBV4-2, with unresolved D. The V end was cut by 0 bases, the J end by 0 bases, with 6 bases between. Germline assignment: CDR1 LGHNA and CDR2 YNFKEQ. The CDR3 covers 16 residues.

A single count supports this clone. The rearrangement uses TRBV10-3 and TRBJ2-7; 7 bases are a match to TRBD1. Germline trimming cut 1 base from V and 2 bases from J; bases unmatched to any gene: 5. Germline loops: CDR1 ENHRY, CDR2 SYGVKD. CDR3 length: 15 residues. The CDR3 DNA follows: TGTGCCATCAGTGAGTACAGGGGCCCCCCCTACGAGCAGTACTTC. This gives the protein CAISEYRGPPYEQYF.

The DNA for the CDR3 is TGTGCCAGCAGCCAATCCTCTGGGGCCAACGTCCTGACTTTC. This encodes CASSQSSGANVLTF. The chain links TRBV9 to TRBJ2-6; unclear D gene. The CDR3 has 14 amino acids. The germline V gene encodes CDR1 SGDLS and CDR2 YYNGEE. Trimming took off 4 bases at V and 0 bases at J, with 5 bases between the two ends.

This clone was counted once. The rearrangement links TRBV7-2 to TRBJ1-4; TRBD1 aligns across 8 bases. V lost 6 bases to trimming and J lost 11 bases; unmatched junction nucleotides: 14. The CDR3 sequence is 15 residues long. CDR1 and CDR2 (germline): SGHTA, FQGNSA. The CDR3 reads CASRRGQENSHKLFF. As DNA, the CDR3 is TGTGCCAGCAGAAGGGGACAGGAAAATTCTCATAAACTGTTTTTT.

This chain joins TRBV27 and TRBJ1-1; 8 nucleotides line up with TRBD1. The CDR3 consists of 14 residues. CDR1 MNHEY and CDR2 SMNVEV come from the germline V gene (reference sequence). After removal of 0 bases from V and 8 bases from J, the junction contained 5 bases not matched to a gene. The CDR3 is CASSLSRTGTEAFF. DNA of the CDR3: TGTGCCAGCAGTTTATCGAGGACAGGGACGGAAGCTTTCTTT.